This section outlines one T cell receptor beta chain sequence together with its context. Its antigen is not identified. This entry comes from a study of cytomegalovirus exposure and HLA in healthy donors. General observations from the study: Roughly uniform sequencing depth across donors was assumed, possibly incorrectly. CMV serostatus was the only recorded immune exposure for donors.

The ends were cut back, 7 bases at V and 1 base at J, with 14 bases in the middle. CDR1 and CDR2 from the germline V gene are MDHEN and SYDVKM. The CDR3 has 15 amino acids. With 60 Vbeta and 13 Jbeta primers, the PCR was carried out. TCRdb's table, derived via immunoSEQ multiplex PCR, lists solely in-frame clones and lacks some. The sample yields 130,000 or so clones, 75% seen once. The rearrangement uses TRBV28 and TRBJ1-5; D gene uncertain. The sample taken for sequencing was PBMCs. The receptor was derived from a man aged 25-45 years in good health and CMV-seronegative. The CDR3 loop is CASIRGGGSNQPQHF. The CDR3 nucleotides read TGTGCCAGCATTCGGGGAGGAGGGAGCAATCAGCCCCAGCATTTT.